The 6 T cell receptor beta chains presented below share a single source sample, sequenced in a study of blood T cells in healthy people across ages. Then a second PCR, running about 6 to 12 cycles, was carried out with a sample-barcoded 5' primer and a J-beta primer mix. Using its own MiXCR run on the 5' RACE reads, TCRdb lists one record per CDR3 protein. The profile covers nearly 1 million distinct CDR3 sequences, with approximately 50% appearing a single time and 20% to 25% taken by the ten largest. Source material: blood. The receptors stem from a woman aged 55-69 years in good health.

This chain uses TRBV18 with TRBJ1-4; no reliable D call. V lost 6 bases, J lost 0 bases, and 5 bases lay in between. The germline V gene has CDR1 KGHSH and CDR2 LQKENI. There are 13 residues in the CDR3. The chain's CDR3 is CASSPTTNEKLFF. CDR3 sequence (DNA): TGTGCCAGCTCTCCAACAACTAATGAAAAACTGTTTTTT.

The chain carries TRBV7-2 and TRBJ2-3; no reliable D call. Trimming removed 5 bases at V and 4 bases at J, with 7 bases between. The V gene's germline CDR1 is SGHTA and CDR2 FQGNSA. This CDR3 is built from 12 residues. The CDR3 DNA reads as TGTGCCAGCAGCCCATGGCCAGATACGCAGTATTTT. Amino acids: CASSPWPDTQYF.

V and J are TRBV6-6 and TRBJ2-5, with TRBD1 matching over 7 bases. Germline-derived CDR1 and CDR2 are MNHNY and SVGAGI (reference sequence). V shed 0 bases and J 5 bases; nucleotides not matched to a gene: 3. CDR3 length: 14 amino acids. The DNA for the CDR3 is TGTGCCAGCAGTTACTCGACAGGGTACGAGACCCAGTACTTC. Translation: CASSYSTGYETQYF.

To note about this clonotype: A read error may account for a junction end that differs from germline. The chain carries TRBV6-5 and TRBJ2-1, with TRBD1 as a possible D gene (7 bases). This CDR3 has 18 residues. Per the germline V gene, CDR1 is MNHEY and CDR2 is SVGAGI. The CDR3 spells CASSYRGTAARNYNGQFF. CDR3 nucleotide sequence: TGTGCCAGCAGTTACCGCGGGACAGCCGCCAGAAACTACAATGGGCAGTTCTTC.

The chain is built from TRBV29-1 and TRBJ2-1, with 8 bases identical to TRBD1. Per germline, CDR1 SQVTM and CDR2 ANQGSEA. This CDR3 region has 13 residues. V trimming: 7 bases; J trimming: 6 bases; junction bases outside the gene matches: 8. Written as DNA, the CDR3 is TGCAGCGCCGGGAACAGGGGGATCAATGAGCAGTTCTTC. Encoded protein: CSAGNRGINEQFF.

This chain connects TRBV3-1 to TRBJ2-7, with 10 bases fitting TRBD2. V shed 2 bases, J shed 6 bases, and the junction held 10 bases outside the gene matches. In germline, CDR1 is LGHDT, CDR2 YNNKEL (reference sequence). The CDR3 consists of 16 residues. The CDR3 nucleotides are TGTGCCAGCAGCCAACAGGGGGCTAGCGGGAGAGGCGAGCAGTACTTC. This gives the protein CASSQQGASGRGEQYF.